Here is one T cell receptor (beta chain) with its context. This clonotype was recorded a few times. Its antigen is unknown. The input lacks base qualities; no much larger clone sits a single base away. The sample's treatment or condition label, decoded: allogeneic hematopoietic cell transplantation with graft depleted of TCRalphabeta T cells and CD19 B cells. The children who served as transplant recipients had been given grafts of TCRalphabeta/CD19-depleted allogeneic hematopoietic cells. The receptor library was made with PCR. The sample was run on an Illumina HiSeq 2500. TCR library preparation used molecular barcoding, with unique molecular identifiers applied to normalize quantification of the TCRbeta repertoire. TCRdb handled the public reads itself, with Q25 trimming in fastp and clone calling in MiXCR, and kept productive beta chains. CDR3 protein duplicates are merged, each entry listing the most common genes and DNA. This sample lists 450,000 to 600,000 distinct CDR3 sequences; about an eighth were detected once. The ten largest clones represent around 2.2% of the sample.

The sample comes from a study of T-cell reconstitution after alpha-beta-depleted transplantation in children (dated by TCRdb to about 2016). For the wider study: T-cell immune reconstitution after TCRalphabeta/CD19-depleted allogeneic hematopoietic cell transplantation in children was quantitatively tracked in the study by means of TCR repertoire profiling.

Broad study findings and their caveats: The apparently early recovery of alphabetaT-cell counts about two months after transplant reportedly depended on only several hundred rapidly expanded clones that came from non-depleted graft cells. Over subsequent months, a decline in hyperexpanded clone frequencies was noted, and after one year, T-cell counts and TCRbeta diversity were mostly ascribed to newly produced T cells. In some patients, high TCRbeta diversity at day 60 was attributed to recipient T cells and intrathymic progenitors that had survived conditioning.

The origin of this receptor is a male patient aged 5 to 17 who had a stem cell transplant for acute myeloid leukemia, so the T cells may come from the graft donor. Sequenced material: PBMCs, mostly from graft donor cells, taken 360 days after TCRalphabeta/CD19-depleted stem cell transplant.

This receptor has the CDR3 CASSLGTPSSYEQYF. The sequence in DNA is TGCGCCAGCAGCCTTGGGACTCCCAGCTCCTACGAGCAGTACTTC. The V and J genes are TRBV5-1 and TRBJ2-7, with TRBD2 as a weak D call on 6 bases. Spanning cysteine to phenylalanine, the CDR3 consists of 15 amino acids. Only CDR3 DNA is held: 45 bases, read in frame from base 1. As encoded in the germline V gene, CDR1 is SGHRS while CDR2 is YFSETQ. The V and J ends are trimmed by 4 bases and 0 bases, leaving 14 bases between them.